The 20 T cell receptor beta chains reported below all come from one sample, sequenced in a study of molecular identifiers for immune sequencing clone quantification. Via MiXCR, TCRdb re-called the PCR reads, giving one row per CDR3 protein. The data show over 300,000 distinct CDR3 sequences, 24% seen once. The sample was naive CD8+ T cells from blood, with Jurkat cell RNA spiked in. Stated subset: FACS-sorted CD8+CD4-CCR7+CD45RA+ naive T cells. The receptors were sampled from a human donor in good health. Some libraries in this study had Jurkat cell RNA spiked in.

The genes are TRBV5-6 and TRBJ2-1; 9 bases match TRBD2. Germline CDR1 is SGHDT and CDR2 is YYEEEE. The CDR3 has 15 residues. Trimming cost V 4 bases and J 3 bases; bases outside gene matches: 5. CDR3 in DNA: TGTGCCAGCAGCCATCTAGCGGGGAGCTACAATGAGCAGTTCTTC. Translating gives CASSHLAGSYNEQFF.

This clonotype came up a few times. The V call is TRBV27, the J call TRBJ2-3; TRBD2 aligns across 7 bases. The length of the CDR3 is 16 residues. J was trimmed by 4 bases and V by 2 bases; bases with no gene match: 9. The V gene's germline CDR1 is MNHEY and CDR2 SMNVEV (reference sequence). The CDR3, as DNA: TGTGCCAGCAGTTTAAAATGGGAGGGCCAGGCAGATACGCAGTATTTT. It is translated as CASSLKWEGQADTQYF.

The CDR3 nucleotides read TGTGCCAGCAGCTTATTTTGGCTAGACGAGCAGTACTTC. It encodes CASSLFWLDEQYF. V gene TRBV11-2 combines with J gene TRBJ2-7; unclear D gene. V lost 2 bases and J 5 bases, leaving 10 bases between the germline ends. Germline CDR1 is SGHAT and CDR2 is FQNNGV. CDR3 length equals 13 residues.

In the case of this clonotype: This may arise from a read error, as a much more abundant clone is one base away. The chain links TRBV20-1 to TRBJ1-5, with D possibly being TRBD1 (5 bases). Germline V gene data show CDR1 as DFQATT and CDR2 as SNEGSKA (reference sequence). The CDR3 is made up of 15 amino acids. The CDR3 bases are TGCAGTGCTAGAGCCCCAGACAGCTACAATCAGCCCCGGCATTTT. Its translation is CSARAPDSYNQPRHF.

In regard to this clonotype: The junction does not match germline at one end; this may be a read error. The rearrangement joins TRBV7-6 to TRBJ1-3; D call uncertain. This CDR3 spans 15 amino acids. Germline V gene lookup returns CDR1 SGHVS and CDR2 FNYEAQ. The CDR3 region has the DNA TGTGCCAGCAGCGGAGGACCGACCTCTCGAAACACCATATATTTT. This sequence encodes CASSGGPTSRNTIYF.

The chain is built from TRBV6-2 or TRBV6-3 and TRBJ2-3; D remains unclear. Germline CDR1 is MNHEY and CDR2 is SVGEGT. V shed 5 bases and J shed 3 bases, with 9 bases lying between them. This CDR3 has 13 residues. CDR3 sequence (DNA): TGTGCCAGCAGTCCGGACCTAACAGATACGCAGTATTTT. It is translated as CASSPDLTDTQYF.

A word on this clonotype: The final CDR3 position lacks the conserved phenylalanine or tryptophan, pointing to a likely read error. The chain is built from TRBV6-6 and TRBJ2-3; possibly TRBD2 for D (6 bases). The length of the CDR3 is 19 residues. Germline values: CDR1 MNHNY, CDR2 SVGAGI (reference sequence). The germline V and J ends were trimmed by 5 bases and 2 bases, with 26 bases remaining between them. CDR3 coding DNA: TGTGCCAGCAGTACCCTAAGTTTGGTACTAGCAAGACACACAGATACGCAGTATTTG. It specifies CASSTLSLVLARHTDTQYL.

Regarding this clonotype: A read error is possible here, since a much larger clone lies one base away. This chain connects TRBV14 to TRBJ2-2, with D maybe TRBD2 (5 bases). The CDR3 runs to 15 residues. CDR1 and CDR2 (germline): SGHDN, FVKESK. V was clipped by 7 bases and J by 5 bases, with 17 bases between them. In DNA, the CDR3 is TGTGCCAGCAACCAGTCCGGACTTAGGACCGGGGAGCTGTTTTTT. It codes for CASNQSGLRTGELFF.

This clonotype was counted between two and nine times. This chain joins TRBV5-8 and TRBJ2-2, with D possibly TRBD2 on 7 matching bases. V was clipped by 7 bases and J by 6 bases, with 13 bases between them. CDR1 and CDR2 (germline): SGHTS, YDEGEE. The CDR3 is made up of 13 amino acids. CDR3 DNA sequence: TGTGCCAGCCGGGGGGCGTTGGCCGGGGAGCTGTTTTTT. Translated: CASRGALAGELFF. Together with reference TRBV5-8 and TRBJ2-2, the CDR3 gives the full variable domain: EAGVTQSPTHLIKTRGQQATLRCSPISGHTSVYWYQQALGLGLQFLLWYDEGEERNRGNFPPRFSGRQFPNYSSELNVNALELEDSALYLCASRGALAGELFFGEGSRLTVL.

This clonotype was seen a handful of times. DNA of the CDR3: TGTGCCAGCAGCGAAATAGGGACTACCATCCACGGGGAGCTGTTTTTT. Translation: CASSEIGTTIHGELFF. This chain uses TRBV7-9 with TRBJ2-2, with 7 bases that match TRBD2. The V gene's germline CDR1 is SEHNR and CDR2 FQNEAQ (reference sequence). The V segment lost 5 bases and the J segment 7 bases; nucleotides outside the gene matches: 13. The CDR3 runs 16 residues.

Of note for this clonotype: A junction end diverges from the germline sequence, so it may reflect a read error. This sequence joins TRBV7-9 and TRBJ2-4; 7 bases align to TRBD1. Germline V CDR1 and CDR2: SEHNR, FQNEAQ (reference sequence). There are 17 residues in the CDR3. In nucleotides, the CDR3 is TGTACCAGCAGCCCGCCGGGACAGTACGAAGCCAAAATTCTTCAGTACTTC. Residues: CTSSPPGQYEAKILQYF.

This clonotype was observed many times. The J gene is TRBJ2-6, the V gene TRBV4-1; D is uncertain. Germline loops: CDR1 MGHRA, CDR2 YSYEKL. Trimming took off 3 bases at V and 0 bases at J, with 6 bases between the two ends. This CDR3 is 15 amino acids long. CDR3: CASSQPLSGANVLTF. The CDR3 bases are TGCGCCAGCAGCCAGCCGCTCTCTGGGGCCAACGTCCTGACTTTC.

The table lists this clonotype with many counts. This chain joins TRBV7-6 and TRBJ2-1, with 12 bases aligning to TRBD2. Germline CDR1 SGHVS, CDR2 FNYEAQ. The CDR3 has 17 residues. The V segment lost 5 bases and the J segment 9 bases; nucleotides outside the gene matches: 14. The CDR3 DNA is TGTGCCAGCAGCCCTAGCCCGGGGCTAGCGGGAGGGGGTGAGCAGTTCTTC. This translates into CASSPSPGLAGGGEQFF.

A remark on this clonotype: Being one base from a much bigger clone, this may be a read error. No DNA is shown, since the ends of the CDR3 on it are uncertain; the CDR3 is the one TCRdb lists. The V and J genes are TRBV15 and TRBJ1-1. Germline values: CDR1 LNHNV, CDR2 YYDKDF (reference sequence). Ends included, the CDR3 has 15 residues. Here the CDR3 reads CATSRVGLGIGEALF.

In regard to this clonotype: This could be a read error, since a much larger clone is one nucleotide away. This chain's CDR3 is CASGSRHTLYVDTQYF. CDR3 bases: TGTGCCAGCGGCTCCCGACACACCTTATATGTAGATACGCAGTATTTT. The chain couples TRBV7-2 to TRBJ2-3; D gene uncertain. V lost 8 bases and J 5 bases, leaving 23 bases between the germline ends. CDR3 length equals 16 residues. CDR1 and CDR2 (germline): SGHTA, FQGNSA.

This clonotype appeared many times. The chain recombines TRBV27 with TRBJ2-7, with 8 bases that match TRBD1. In germline, CDR1 is MNHEY, CDR2 SMNVEV (reference sequence). The junction had 9 bases not matched to a gene; V was cut back by 3 bases and J by 2 bases. The CDR3 runs to 16 residues. This CDR3 is CASSFLDRGPTYEQYF. DNA for the CDR3: TGTGCCAGCAGTTTCCTTGACAGGGGCCCAACCTACGAGCAGTACTTC.

This chain links TRBV6-5 with TRBJ2-3; a possible D gene is TRBD1 (6 bases). From germline, CDR1 is MNHEY and CDR2 SVGAGI. The CDR3 is 14 residues long. Trimming left V 4 bases short and J 3 bases short, with 11 bases between. CDR3 sequence: CASSSNRATDTQYF. The CDR3, as DNA: TGTGCCAGCAGTTCAAACAGGGCTACAGATACGCAGTATTTT.

This clonotype has at least ten counts. This rearrangement joins TRBV4-3 to TRBJ2-3; 10 bases are a match to TRBD2. The CDR3 has 16 residues. The trim removed 4 bases at V and 0 bases at J, leaving 4 bases unmatched. Germline V gene data show CDR1 as LGHNA and CDR2 as YSLEER. The CDR3 sequence is CASSRMTSGSTDTQYF. CDR3 coding DNA: TGCGCCAGCAGCCGCATGACTAGCGGGAGCACAGATACGCAGTATTTT.

This clonotype was found a few times. V and J are TRBV28 and TRBJ1-1; 9 bases agree with TRBD1. From germline, CDR1 is MDHEN and CDR2 SYDVKM. This CDR3 is built from 14 residues. V dropped 5 bases and J dropped 1; count of bases not matched to a gene: 2. CDR3 DNA: TGTGCCAGCAGTGGGGACAGGGCGAACACTGAAGCTTTCTTT. Translated, it gives CASSGDRANTEAFF.

This clonotype occurred a few times. Given a much more abundant clone one base away, this may be a read error. The CDR3 sequence is CATESGGEKLFF. CDR3 nucleotide sequence: TGTGCCACAGAATCGGGAGGTGAAAAACTGTTTTTT. The chain couples TRBV27 to TRBJ1-4; the D is unclear. Per germline, CDR1 MNHEY and CDR2 SMNVEV (reference sequence). Trimming stripped 10 bases from V and 7 bases from J, with 13 bases between. The CDR3 sequence is 12 residues long.